Below, 14 T cell receptor beta chains from the same sample are listed, as sequenced in a study of blood T cell repertoires in COVID-19 (dated by TCRdb to the early 2020s). Library preparation employed the immunoSEQ multiplex PCR assay. Entries here come from immuneACCESS through TCRdb and include only in-frame sequences with V and J called. Some clones fail to appear in such tables; in the studies checked, an unresolved V gene covers under half of the shortfall, and the cause of the remainder is unknown. The sample records around 160,000 clones, about nine tenths of which are singletons. The top ten constitute roughly 4% of the sample. Material for sequencing was PBMCs or T cells enriched from blood (not recorded which). These receptors came from a woman aged 35 to 49 who had been exposed to COVID-19.

The chain has TRBV18 and TRBJ1-5; maybe TRBD1 (5 bases). The V end was cut by 2 bases, the J end by 3 bases, with 14 bases between. The CDR3 contains 16 residues. CDR1 and CDR2 from the germline V gene are KGHSH and LQKENI. The CDR3 here is CASSPRGRAPNQPQHF. The DNA of the CDR3 is TGTGCCAGCTCACCAAGGGGCAGGGCCCCCAATCAGCCCCAGCATTTT.

V and J are TRBV7-2 and TRBJ2-7, with 10 bases fitting TRBD2. The CDR3 spans 19 residues. Germline values: CDR1 SGHTA, CDR2 FQGNSA. The J segment lost 2 bases and the V segment lost 5 bases, leaving 18 bases of the junction unmatched. The CDR3 spells CASSGRGGLAAHEAYEQYF. In DNA form, the CDR3 reads TGTGCCAGCAGCGGACGGGGCGGACTAGCGGCACACGAAGCCTACGAGCAGTACTTC.

This chain connects TRBV7-9 to TRBJ1-2; D remains ambiguous. V gave up 7 bases and J gave up 6 bases, with 12 bases separating them. The CDR3 runs 12 residues. From germline, CDR1 is SEHNR and CDR2 FQNEAQ (reference sequence). CDR3 coding DNA: TGTGCCAGCACCCCCTTCACGGATGGCTACACCTTC. This translates into CASTPFTDGYTF.

The V and J genes are TRBV24-1 and TRBJ1-2; a possible D gene is TRBD1 (5 bases). CDR1 and CDR2 from the germline V gene are KGHDR and SFDVKD. The V end lost 8 bases, the J end lost 4 bases, and 22 bases lay between the germline ends. The length of the CDR3 is 16 residues. The CDR3 sequence: CATNPKRTQGPYGYTF. The CDR3, as DNA: TGTGCCACCAACCCCAAACGTACTCAGGGTCCCTATGGCTACACCTTC.

This clone appeared many times. V gene TRBV11-3 combines with J gene TRBJ2-2, with 9 bases lining up with TRBD1. The CDR3 contains 19 residues. The J segment lost 1 base and the V segment lost 2 bases, leaving 11 bases of the junction unmatched. The germline gives CDR1 SGHNT, CDR2 YENEEA. The CDR3 DNA is TGTGCCAGCAGCTTAAGACCCGGGACAGGGCTCGAGAACACCGGGGAGCTGTTTTTT. Protein product: CASSLRPGTGLENTGELFF.

V usage is TRBV4-2 and J usage is TRBJ2-2; TRBD1 is a possible D gene (8 bases). In germline, CDR1 is LGHNA, CDR2 YNFKEQ. This CDR3 spans 18 amino acids. Trimming pared 3 bases from V and 1 base from J, leaving 18 bases between. CDR3 in amino acids: CASSHGRGGQENTGELFF. In DNA, the CDR3 is TGTGCCAGCAGCCACGGAAGGGGGGGACAGGAGAACACCGGGGAGCTGTTTTTT.

The V and J genes are TRBV3-1 (or the pseudogene TRBV3-2) and TRBJ1-2; D remains ambiguous. V was cut by 4 bases and J by 5 bases, with 8 bases left in between. The CDR3 loop spans 12 amino acids. Germline V gene sequence: CDR1 LGHDT, CDR2 YNNKEL (reference sequence). CDR3 amino acids: CASSPAGYGYTF. In nucleotides, the CDR3 is TGTGCCAGCAGCCCTGCGGGGTATGGCTACACCTTC.

The chain carries TRBV11-2 and TRBJ1-1; D uncertain. The CDR3 consists of 15 residues. V dropped 5 bases and J dropped 5 bases, with 18 bases sitting between them. Germline V gene lookup returns CDR1 SGHAT and CDR2 FQNNGV. CDR3 sequence reads: CASSPVRGVRTEAFF. The CDR3 nucleotides read TGTGCCAGCAGCCCAGTTCGGGGAGTAAGGACTGAAGCTTTCTTT.

This clone was counted a single time. The chain joins TRBV15 to TRBJ2-5; no reliable D call. Germline CDR1 LNHNV, CDR2 YYDKDF (reference sequence). This CDR3 is built from 12 residues. The germline V and J ends were trimmed by 3 bases and 1 base, with 3 bases remaining between them. The CDR3 DNA sequence: TGTGCCACCAGCAGGGCCCAAGAGACCCAGTACTTC. This translates into CATSRAQETQYF.

The chain is built from TRBV7-9 and TRBJ1-6; tentatively, D is TRBD1 (6 bases). Germline V CDR1 and CDR2: SEHNR, FQNEAQ (reference sequence). CDR3 length: 16 amino acids. V was shortened by 4 bases and J by 6 bases, with 16 bases between the two germline ends. The CDR3 reads CASSSPTGSSNSPLHF. The CDR3 coding sequence is TGTGCCAGCAGCTCCCCGACAGGCAGCTCTAATTCACCCCTCCACTTT. The full variable domain, rest sourced from reference TRBV7-9 and TRBJ1-6, is DTGVSQNPRHKITKRGQNVTFRCDPISEHNRLYWYRQTLGQGPEFLTYFQNEAQLEKSRLLSDRFSAERPKGSFSTLEIQRTEQGDSAMYLCASSSPTGSSNSPLHFGNGTRLTVT.

This clone was picked up many times. The rearrangement uses TRBV5-1 and TRBJ2-3; 10 bases fit TRBD2. Trimming at V came to 0 bases and at J to 3 bases, leaving 1 base not matched to a gene. The CDR3 consists of 15 residues. Germline loops: CDR1 SGHRS, CDR2 YFSETQ. As DNA, the CDR3 is TGCGCCAGCAGCTTGGTTAGCGGGGGGACAGATACGCAGTATTTT. It encodes CASSLVSGGTDTQYF.

The chain joins TRBV14 to TRBJ1-1, with D possibly being TRBD1 (6 bases). This CDR3 is 16 amino acids long. In germline, CDR1 is SGHDN, CDR2 FVKESK. The V gene lost 1 base and the J gene lost 5 bases, with 17 bases spanning the gap. The CDR3 bases are TGTGCCAGCAGCCAAGGGTATACAGGGAGAAGGACTGAAGCTTTCTTT. This sequence encodes CASSQGYTGRRTEAFF. The complete variable domain, with remaining parts taken from reference TRBV14 and TRBJ1-1, reads EAGVTQFPSHSVIEKGQTVTLRCDPISGHDNLYWYRRVMGKEIKFLLHFVKESKQDESGMPNNRFLAERTGGTYSTLKVQPAELEDSGVYFCASSQGYTGRRTEAFFGQGTRLTVV.

The J gene is TRBJ2-3, the V gene TRBV24-1; D is undetermined. The CDR3 sequence is 14 residues long. Germline lookup yields CDR1 KGHDR and CDR2 SFDVKD. Trimming stripped 5 bases from V and 4 bases from J, with 12 bases between. The DNA for the CDR3 is TGTGCCACCAGTGGTAGCTCTCCCCCAGATACGCAGTATTTT. It codes for CATSGSSPPDTQYF.

J is TRBJ2-5 and V is TRBV14; tentative D call: TRBD2 (5 bases). Trimming took off 3 bases at V and 2 bases at J, with 10 bases between the two ends. The length of the CDR3 is 14 residues. Germline V gives CDR1 SGHDN, CDR2 FVKESK. CDR3 in amino acids: CASSHRSGQETQYF. The DNA of the CDR3 is TGTGCCAGCAGCCATAGGTCGGGGCAAGAGACCCAGTACTTC.